The clone carrying this TCR beta chain was seen many times. Genomic DNA, the template, was used for profiling of the TCR beta VDJ and CDR3. TCRdb fed the reads into MiXCR, producing one record per CDR3 protein. Of 120,000 or so distinct CDR3 sequences in the sample, 48% were seen once. From germline, CDR1 is LGHNA and CDR2 YNFKEQ. The CDR3 covers 16 residues. V was pared by 4 bases and J by 0 bases, with 2 bases of the junction left unmatched. The sample is drawn from a study of CD8+CD57+ T cells in acquired aplastic anemia. This sequence originates from a human donor in good health, serving as a control. V usage is TRBV4-2 and J usage is TRBJ1-4; 10 bases match TRBD1. Sequencing was carried out using sorted CD4+, CD8+, or CD8+CD57+ T cells (not recorded which) from PBMCs. Here the CDR3 DNA reads TGTGCCAGCAGCCCGGGGACAGGGGCAACTAATGAAAAACTGTTTTTT. As protein: CASSPGTGATNEKLFF.